This T cell receptor beta chain was identified during a study of cytomegalovirus exposure and HLA in healthy donors. The PCR ran on 60 Vbeta and 13 Jbeta primers. Sequencing was performed with immunoSEQ multiplex PCR; in TCRdb, only in-frame clones are kept and a portion is missing. The table lists some 96,000 clones. V was pared by 0 bases and J by 4 bases, with 5 bases between. In germline, CDR1 is SGHKS, CDR2 YYEKEE (reference sequence). The CDR3 contains 13 residues. Source material: PBMCs. This chain joins TRBV5-5 and TRBJ1-5, with D unresolved. The receptor was derived from a woman aged 30 to 39 in good health and CMV-seronegative. The CDR3, as DNA: TGTGCCAGCAGCTTGGGGCTTAATCAGCCCCAGCATTTT. It yields the protein CASSLGLNQPQHF.